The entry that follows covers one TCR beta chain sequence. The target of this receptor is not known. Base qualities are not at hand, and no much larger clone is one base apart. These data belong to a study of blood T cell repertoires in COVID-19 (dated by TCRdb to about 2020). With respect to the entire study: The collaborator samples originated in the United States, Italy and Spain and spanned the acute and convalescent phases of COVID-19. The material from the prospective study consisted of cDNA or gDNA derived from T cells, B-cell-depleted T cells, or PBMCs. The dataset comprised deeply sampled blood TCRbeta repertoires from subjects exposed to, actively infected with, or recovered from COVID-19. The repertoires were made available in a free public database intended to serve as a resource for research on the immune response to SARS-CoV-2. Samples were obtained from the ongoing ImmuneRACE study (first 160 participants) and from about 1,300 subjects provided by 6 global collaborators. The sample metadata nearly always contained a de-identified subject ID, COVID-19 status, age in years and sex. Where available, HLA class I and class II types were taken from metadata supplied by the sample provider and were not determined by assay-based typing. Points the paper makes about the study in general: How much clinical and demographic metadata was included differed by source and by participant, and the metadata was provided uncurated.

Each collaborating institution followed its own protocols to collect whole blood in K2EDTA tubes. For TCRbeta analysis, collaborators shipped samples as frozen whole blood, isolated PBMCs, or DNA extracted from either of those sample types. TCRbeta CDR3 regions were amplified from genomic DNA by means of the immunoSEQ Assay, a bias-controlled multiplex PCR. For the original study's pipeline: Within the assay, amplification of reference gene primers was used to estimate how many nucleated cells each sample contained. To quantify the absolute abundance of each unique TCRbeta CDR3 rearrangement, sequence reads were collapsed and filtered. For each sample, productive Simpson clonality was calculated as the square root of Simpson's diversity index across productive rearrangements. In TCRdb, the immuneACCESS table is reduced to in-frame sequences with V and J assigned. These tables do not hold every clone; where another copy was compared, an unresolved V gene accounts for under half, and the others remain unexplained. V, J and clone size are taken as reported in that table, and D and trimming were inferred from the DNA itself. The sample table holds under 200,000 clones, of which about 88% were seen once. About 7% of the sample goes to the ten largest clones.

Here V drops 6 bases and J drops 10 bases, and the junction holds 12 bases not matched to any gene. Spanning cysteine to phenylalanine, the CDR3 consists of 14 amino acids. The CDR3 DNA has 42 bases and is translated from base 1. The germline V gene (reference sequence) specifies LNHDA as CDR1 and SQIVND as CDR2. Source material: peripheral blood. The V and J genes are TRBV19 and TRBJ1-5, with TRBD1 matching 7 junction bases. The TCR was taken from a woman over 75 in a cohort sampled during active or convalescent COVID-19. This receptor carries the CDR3 CASSSTGAFSPQHF. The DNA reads TGTGCCAGTAGCTCTACAGGGGCCTTTTCCCCCCAGCATTTT.